This T cell receptor (beta chain) was sequenced in a study of blood T cell repertoires in COVID-19. Study as a whole: The United States, Italy and Spain supplied acute and convalescent COVID-19 samples. Sources were T cells, B-cell-depleted T cells, or PBMCs; the material itself was cDNA or gDNA.

As originally analysed: Estimation of nucleated cell counts was performed using reference gene primer amplification. The repertoire was sequenced with immunoSEQ multiplex PCR; TCRdb's copy has only in-frame clones and lacks some. V and J calls and clone size come straight from that table; D and trimming were deduced from the DNA. The sample lists a few hundred thousand clones; approximately 86% were seen once. V gave up 6 bases and J gave up 1 base, with 13 bases separating them. Looked up from germline, CDR1 is SNHLY and CDR2 is FYNNEI. This CDR3 is built from 14 residues. The sequenced material came from peripheral blood. This TCR derives from a human donor in a cohort sampled during active COVID-19. This chain joins TRBV2 and TRBJ2-7, with D perhaps matching TRBD2 (5 bases). The CDR3 nucleotides are TGTGCCAGCAGAAGGGAGAGGGCTTCCTACGAGCAGTACTTC. Translating it yields CASRRERASYEQYF.